This T cell receptor (beta chain) was identified in a study of radiotherapy plus CTLA-4 blockade in lung cancer. Study information: Among enrolled patients, 15% to 20% responded and roughly 28% achieved disease control.

V was clipped by 4 bases and J by 4 bases, with 10 bases between them. The germline V gene has CDR1 MNHEY and CDR2 SVGAGI. CDR3 length equals 13 residues. Focal radiation plus CTLA-4 blockade with ipilimumab was administered to patients who had chemo-refractory metastatic non-small-cell lung cancer. General study results and limits: Interferon-beta and early blood T cell clone dynamics reportedly predicted response best. Blood-borne expansion of tumor-derived TCR clones followed radiotherapy plus ipilimumab.

This clone was picked up one time. Its specificity is not known. TCRdb keeps only in-frame clones here, not all; method: immunoSEQ multiplex PCR. The table lists some 15,000 clones, roughly two thirds of them singletons. This TCR was recovered from a human donor with non-small cell lung cancer whose response to radiotherapy plus ipilimumab could not be evaluated. The starting material was peripheral blood, obtained from a patient treated with radiotherapy plus ipilimumab. The genes are TRBV6-5 and TRBJ1-2; possibly TRBD1 for D (5 bases). The CDR3 here is CASSSPRAYGYTF. The CDR3 nucleotides read TGTGCCAGCAGTTCCCCCAGGGCCTATGGCTACACCTTC.